The 13 T cell receptor beta chains listed next were all sequenced from one sample in a study of T cell clonotyping in hematopoietic cell transplantation. This table comes from immunoSEQ multiplex PCR, and its TCRdb copy is limited to in-frame clones, with some not included. The sample consists of about 36,000 clones, 95% of them appearing once. Sample time point: recipient sample about 28 days before transplant, after cytoreduction. Specimen: peripheral blood mononuclear cells, collected before stem cell transplant. The receptor source for this set is a man aged 35 to 55 with chronic myeloid leukemia. Some clones in this sample may be carry-over from other donors' samples.

The CDR3 reads CASSIVGGANEKLFF. CDR3 nucleotides: TGTGCCAGTAGTATAGTCGGGGGAGCTAATGAAAAACTGTTTTTT. The J gene is TRBJ1-4, the V gene TRBV19; tentative D call: TRBD1 (5 bases). Germline-derived CDR1 and CDR2 are LNHDA and SQIVND (reference sequence). The CDR3 is made up of 15 amino acids. Trimming pared 1 base from V and 3 bases from J, leaving 9 bases between.

The chain joins TRBV7-8 to TRBJ1-2; 8 bases are a match to TRBD1. V lost 7 bases, J lost 2 bases, and 9 bases stayed unmatched. CDR3 length equals 15 residues. The germline CDR1 and CDR2 sequences are SGHVS and FQNEAQ. The CDR3 spells CASTRDRGANYGYTF. CDR3 coding DNA: TGTGCCAGCACCCGAGACAGGGGCGCAAACTATGGCTACACCTTC.

V is TRBV29-1 and J is TRBJ1-1, with TRBD1 identical over 7 bases. There are 14 residues in the CDR3. Unmatched junction bases numbered 14, after V lost 7 bases and J lost 6 bases. Germline values: CDR1 SQVTM, CDR2 ANQGSEA. CDR3 nucleotides: TGCAGCGCGCGGAACACAGGGGTAAGAGCTGAAGCTTTCTTT. This codes for CSARNTGVRAEAFF.

V usage is TRBV4-2 and J usage is TRBJ2-7, with D unclear. Trimming removed 0 bases at V and 3 bases at J, with 9 bases between. Germline CDR1 reads LGHNA; CDR2 reads YNFKEQ. The CDR3 has 14 residues. In DNA form, the CDR3 reads TGTGCCAGCAGCCAAGAGTTGGCAGACTACGAGCAGTACTTC. Its translation: CASSQELADYEQYF.

CDR3 region: CAWRWASGVNEQFF. CDR3 nucleotides: TGTGCCTGGCGGTGGGCTAGCGGGGTTAATGAGCAGTTCTTC. The V and J genes are TRBV30 and TRBJ2-1, with TRBD2 identical over 9 bases. The CDR3 totals 14 residues. V lost 5 bases, J lost 7 bases, and 9 bases stayed unmatched. CDR1 GTSNPN and CDR2 SVGIG come from the germline V gene (reference sequence).

This chain uses TRBV4-1 with TRBJ1-6; D unclear. The CDR3 loop spans 17 amino acids. Trimming cost V 7 bases and J 2 bases, with 18 bases left between them. Germline values: CDR1 MGHRA, CDR2 YSYEKL. Here the CDR3 DNA reads TGCGCCAGCACCACCATCGGAAGGGCCCCCTATAATTCACCCCTCCACTTT. It specifies CASTTIGRAPYNSPLHF.

The chain employs TRBV28 and TRBJ1-2; 12 bases fit TRBD1. The CDR3 spans 16 residues. With V trimmed by 3 bases and J by 7 bases, 9 bases remained unmatched. Germline assignment: CDR1 MDHEN and CDR2 SYDVKM. The CDR3 is CASSFPSGTGGSGYTF. Written as DNA, the CDR3 is TGTGCCAGCAGTTTCCCGTCCGGGACAGGGGGCTCTGGCTACACCTTC.

The chain links TRBV28 to TRBJ1-2; 8 bases line up with TRBD1. The CDR3 spans 15 residues. From germline, CDR1 is MDHEN and CDR2 SYDVKM. V lost 6 bases to trimming and J lost 6 bases; unmatched junction nucleotides: 12. The CDR3 coding sequence is TGTGCCAGCAGCCGTACCAGGGGGCTGCGGAATGGCTACACCTTC. Residues: CASSRTRGLRNGYTF.

The chain couples TRBV19 to TRBJ2-1; 9 bases agree with TRBD2. V lost 5 bases to trimming and J lost 8 bases; unmatched junction nucleotides: 10. CDR3 size: 15 residues. Per germline, CDR1 LNHDA and CDR2 SQIVND (reference sequence). CDR3 in DNA: TGTGCCAGTAGTTTCAGCGGGGGGACGAAAGATGAGCAGTTCTTC. This gives the protein CASSFSGGTKDEQFF.

This clone was counted a few times. The chain recombines TRBV7-6 with TRBJ1-5, with D maybe TRBD1 (5 bases). The ends were cut back, 1 base at V and 5 bases at J, with 18 bases in the middle. Looked up from germline, CDR1 is SGHVS and CDR2 is FNYEAQ. The CDR3 contains 17 residues. CDR3 in amino acids: CASSLVVGRARDQPQHF. In DNA form, the CDR3 reads TGTGCCAGCAGCTTAGTTGTGGGCAGGGCCAGGGATCAGCCCCAGCATTTT.

The chain carries TRBV5-4 and TRBJ2-7; 7 nucleotides align to TRBD1. The CDR3 length is 13 residues. Germline CDR1 SGHNT, CDR2 YYREEE (reference sequence). V was pared by 4 bases and J by 3 bases, with 4 bases of the junction left unmatched. CDR3 nucleotides: TGTGCCAGCAGCCGCCAGGGGGACTACGAGCAGTACTTC. Its translation is CASSRQGDYEQYF.

This chain connects TRBV9 to TRBJ2-2; maybe TRBD2 (7 bases). CDR3 length: 15 amino acids. V lost 0 bases and J 5 bases, leaving 11 bases between the germline ends. Germline V gives CDR1 SGDLS, CDR2 YYNGEE. Here the CDR3 reads CASSVGGGGTGELFF. For the CDR3, the DNA is TGTGCCAGCAGCGTAGGAGGGGGGGGTACCGGGGAGCTGTTTTTT.

The chain has TRBV6-6 and TRBJ1-1; D ambiguous. From germline, CDR1 is MNHNY and CDR2 SVGAGI (reference sequence). There are 15 residues in the CDR3. V was trimmed by 0 bases and J by 5 bases, leaving 13 bases between them. CDR3 region: CASSYSERMGTEAFF. CDR3 DNA sequence: TGTGCCAGCAGTTACTCGGAAAGGATGGGAACTGAAGCTTTCTTT.